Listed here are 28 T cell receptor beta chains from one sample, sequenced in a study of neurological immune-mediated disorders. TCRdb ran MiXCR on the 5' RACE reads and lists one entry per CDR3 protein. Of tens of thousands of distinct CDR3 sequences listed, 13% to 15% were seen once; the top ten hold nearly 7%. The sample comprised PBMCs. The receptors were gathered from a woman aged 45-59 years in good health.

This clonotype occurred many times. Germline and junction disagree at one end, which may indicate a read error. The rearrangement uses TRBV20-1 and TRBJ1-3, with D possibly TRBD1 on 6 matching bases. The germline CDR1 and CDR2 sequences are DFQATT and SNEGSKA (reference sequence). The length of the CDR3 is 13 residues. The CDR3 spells CSARGGAGNTIYF. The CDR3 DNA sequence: TGCAGTGCAAGAGGGGGAGCTGGAAACACCATATATTTT.

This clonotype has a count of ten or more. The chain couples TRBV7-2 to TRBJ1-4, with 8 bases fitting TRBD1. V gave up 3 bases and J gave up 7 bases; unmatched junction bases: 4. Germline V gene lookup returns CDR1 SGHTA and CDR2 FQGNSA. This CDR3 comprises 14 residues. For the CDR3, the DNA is TGTGCCAGCAGCTTTGGACAGGGAGTTGAAAAACTGTTTTTT. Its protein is CASSFGQGVEKLFF.

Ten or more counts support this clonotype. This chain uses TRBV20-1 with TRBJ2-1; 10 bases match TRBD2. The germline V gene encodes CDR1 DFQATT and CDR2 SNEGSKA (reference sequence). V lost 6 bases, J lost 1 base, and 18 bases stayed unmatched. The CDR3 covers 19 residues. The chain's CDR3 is CSAPPLLLAGAGSYNEQFF. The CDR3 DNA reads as TGCAGTGCCCCCCCCCTTTTGCTAGCGGGAGCCGGGTCCTACAATGAGCAGTTCTTC.

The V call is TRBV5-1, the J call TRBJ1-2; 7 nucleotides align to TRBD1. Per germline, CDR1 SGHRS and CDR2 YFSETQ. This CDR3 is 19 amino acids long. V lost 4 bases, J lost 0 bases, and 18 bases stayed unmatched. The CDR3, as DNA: TGCGCCAGCAGCATCCACTGGACAGGCCCACAGATTGCTAACTATGGCTACACCTTC. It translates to CASSIHWTGPQIANYGYTF.

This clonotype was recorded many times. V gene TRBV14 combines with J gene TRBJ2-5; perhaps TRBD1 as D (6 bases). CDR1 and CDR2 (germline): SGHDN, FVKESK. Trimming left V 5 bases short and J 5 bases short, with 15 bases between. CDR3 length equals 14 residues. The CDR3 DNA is TGTGCCAGCAGCAGATTACGACAGGCCGAGACCCAGTACTTC. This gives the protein CASSRLRQAETQYF. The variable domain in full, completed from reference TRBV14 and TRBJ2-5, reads EAGVTQFPSHSVIEKGQTVTLRCDPISGHDNLYWYRRVMGKEIKFLLHFVKESKQDESGMPNNRFLAERTGGTYSTLKVQPAELEDSGVYFCASSRLRQAETQYFGPGTRLLVL.

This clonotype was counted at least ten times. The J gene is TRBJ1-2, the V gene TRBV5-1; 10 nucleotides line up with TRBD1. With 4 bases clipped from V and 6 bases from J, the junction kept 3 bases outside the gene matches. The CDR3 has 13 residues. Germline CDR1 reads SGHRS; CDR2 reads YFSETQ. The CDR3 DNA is TGCGCCAGCAGCGAAGGACAGGGGGATGGCTACACCTTC. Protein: CASSEGQGDGYTF.

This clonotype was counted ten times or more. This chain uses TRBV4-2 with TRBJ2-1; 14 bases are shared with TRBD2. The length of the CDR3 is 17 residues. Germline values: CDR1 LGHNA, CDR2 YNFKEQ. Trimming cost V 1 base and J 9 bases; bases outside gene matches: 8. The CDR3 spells CASSQASGLAGVGEQFF. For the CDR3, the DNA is TGTGCCAGCAGCCAAGCCTCGGGACTAGCGGGAGTAGGTGAGCAGTTCTTC.

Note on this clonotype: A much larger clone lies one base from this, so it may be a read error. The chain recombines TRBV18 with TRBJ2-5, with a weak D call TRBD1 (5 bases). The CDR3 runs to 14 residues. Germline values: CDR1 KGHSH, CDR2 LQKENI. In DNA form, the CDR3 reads TGTTCCAGCTCACCAGGGCGGAACCAAGAGACCCAGTACTTC. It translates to CSSSPGRNQETQYF. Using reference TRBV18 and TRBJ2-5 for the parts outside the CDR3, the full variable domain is NAGVMQNPRHLVRRRGQEARLRCSPMKGHSHVYWYRQLPEEGLKFMVYLQKENIIDESGMPKERFSAEFPKEGPSILRIQQVVRGDSAAYFCSSSPGRNQETQYFGPGTRLLVL.

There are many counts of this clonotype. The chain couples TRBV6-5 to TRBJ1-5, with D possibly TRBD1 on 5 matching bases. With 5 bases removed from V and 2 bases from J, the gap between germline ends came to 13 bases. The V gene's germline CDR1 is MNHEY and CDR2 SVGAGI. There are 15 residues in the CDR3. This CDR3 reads CASSVNGGGNQPQHF. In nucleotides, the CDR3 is TGTGCCAGCAGTGTTAACGGGGGGGGCAATCAGCCCCAGCATTTT.

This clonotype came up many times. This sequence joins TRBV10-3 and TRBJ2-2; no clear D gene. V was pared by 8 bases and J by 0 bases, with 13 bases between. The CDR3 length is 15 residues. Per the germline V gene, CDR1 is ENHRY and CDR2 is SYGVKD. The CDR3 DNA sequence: TGTGCCATCCCAGAAGGCAAGACGAACACCGGGGAGCTGTTTTTT. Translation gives CAIPEGKTNTGELFF.

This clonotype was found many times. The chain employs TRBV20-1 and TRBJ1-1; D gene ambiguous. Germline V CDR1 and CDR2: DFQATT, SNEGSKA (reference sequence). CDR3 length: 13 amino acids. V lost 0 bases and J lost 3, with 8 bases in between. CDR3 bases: TGCAGTGCTAGAGAGGACCCAGACACTGAAGCTTTCTTT. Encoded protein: CSAREDPDTEAFF.

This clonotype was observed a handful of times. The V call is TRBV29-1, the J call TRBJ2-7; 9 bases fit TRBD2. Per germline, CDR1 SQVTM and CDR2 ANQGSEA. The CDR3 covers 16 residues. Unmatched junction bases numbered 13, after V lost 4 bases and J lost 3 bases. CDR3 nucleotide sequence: TGCAGCGTTGGAGTGAATAGCGGGAGTTTTATCTACGAGCAGTACTTC. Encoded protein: CSVGVNSGSFIYEQYF.

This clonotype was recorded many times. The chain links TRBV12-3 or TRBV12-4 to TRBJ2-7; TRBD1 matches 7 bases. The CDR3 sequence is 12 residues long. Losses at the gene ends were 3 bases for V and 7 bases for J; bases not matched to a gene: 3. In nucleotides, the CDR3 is TGTGCCAGCAGTTTCCACAGGGGAGAGCAGTACTTC. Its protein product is CASSFHRGEQYF.

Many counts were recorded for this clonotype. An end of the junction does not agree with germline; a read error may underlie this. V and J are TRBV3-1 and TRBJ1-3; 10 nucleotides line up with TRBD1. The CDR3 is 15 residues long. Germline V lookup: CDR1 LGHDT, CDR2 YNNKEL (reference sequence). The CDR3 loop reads CASRQPGTGVNTIYF. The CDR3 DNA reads TGTGCCAGCCGCCAGCCCGGGACAGGGGTAAACACCATATATTTT.

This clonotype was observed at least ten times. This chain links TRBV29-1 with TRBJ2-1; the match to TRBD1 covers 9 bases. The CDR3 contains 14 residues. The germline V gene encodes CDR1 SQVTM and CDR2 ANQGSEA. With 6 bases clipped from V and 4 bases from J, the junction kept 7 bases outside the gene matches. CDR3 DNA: TGCAGCGTGTCCGGGACAGGGATTTACAATGAGCAGTTCTTC. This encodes CSVSGTGIYNEQFF.

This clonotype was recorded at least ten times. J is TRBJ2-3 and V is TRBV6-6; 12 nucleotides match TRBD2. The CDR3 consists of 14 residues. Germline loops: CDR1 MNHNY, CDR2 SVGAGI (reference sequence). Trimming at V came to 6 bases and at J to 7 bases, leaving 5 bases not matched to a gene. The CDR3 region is CASRTTSGSHTQYF. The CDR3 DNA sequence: TGTGCCAGCAGGACGACTAGCGGGAGCCATACGCAGTATTTT.

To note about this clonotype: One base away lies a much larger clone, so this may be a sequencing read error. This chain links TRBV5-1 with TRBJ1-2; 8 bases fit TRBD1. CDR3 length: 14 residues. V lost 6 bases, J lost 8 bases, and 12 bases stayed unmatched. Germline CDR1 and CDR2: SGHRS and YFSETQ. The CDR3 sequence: CASNQGQGDFGYTF. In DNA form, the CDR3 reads TGCGCCAGCAACCAAGGACAGGGTGATTTCGGCTACACCTTC.

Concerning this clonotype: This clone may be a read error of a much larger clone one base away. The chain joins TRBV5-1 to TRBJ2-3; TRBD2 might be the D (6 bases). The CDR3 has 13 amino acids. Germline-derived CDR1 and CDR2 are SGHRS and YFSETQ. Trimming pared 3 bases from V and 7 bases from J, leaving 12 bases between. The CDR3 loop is CASSSPGVHTQYF. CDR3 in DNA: TGCGCCAGCAGCTCCCCGGGGGTGCATACGCAGTATTTT.

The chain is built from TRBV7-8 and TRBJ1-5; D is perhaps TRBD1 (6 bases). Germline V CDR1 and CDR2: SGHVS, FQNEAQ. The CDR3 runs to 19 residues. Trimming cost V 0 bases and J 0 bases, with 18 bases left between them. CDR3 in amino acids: CASSLARAYRDYSNQPQHF. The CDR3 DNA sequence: TGTGCCAGCAGCTTAGCAAGGGCTTACAGGGATTATAGCAATCAGCCCCAGCATTTT.

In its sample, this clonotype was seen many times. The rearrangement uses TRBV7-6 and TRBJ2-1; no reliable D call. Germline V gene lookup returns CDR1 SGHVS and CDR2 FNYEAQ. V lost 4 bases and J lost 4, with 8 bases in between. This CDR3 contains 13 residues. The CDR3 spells CASSSLGYNEQFF. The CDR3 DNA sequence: TGTGCCAGCAGCTCCCTCGGATACAATGAGCAGTTCTTC. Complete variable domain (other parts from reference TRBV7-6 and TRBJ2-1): GAGVSQSPRYKVTKRGQDVALRCDPISGHVSLYWYRQALGQGPEFLTYFNYEAQQDKSGLPNDRFSAERPEGSISTLTIQRTEQRDSAMYRCASSSLGYNEQFFGPGTRLTVL.

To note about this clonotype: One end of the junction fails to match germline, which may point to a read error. The CDR3 loop is CASSLTAILYTEQFF. In nucleotides, the CDR3 is TGCGCCAGCAGCTTGACTGCGATACTATACACTGAGCAGTTCTTC. The J gene is TRBJ2-1, the V gene TRBV5-1, with no clear D. The CDR3 is made up of 15 amino acids. The V gene's germline CDR1 is SGHRS and CDR2 YFSETQ.

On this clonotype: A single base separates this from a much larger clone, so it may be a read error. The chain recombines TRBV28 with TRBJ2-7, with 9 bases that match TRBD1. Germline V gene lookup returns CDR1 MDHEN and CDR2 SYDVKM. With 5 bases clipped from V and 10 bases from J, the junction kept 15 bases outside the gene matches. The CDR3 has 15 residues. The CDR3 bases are TGTGCCAGCAGTCACCCGACAGGGGGACTACTGGATCAGTACTTC. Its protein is CASSHPTGGLLDQYF.

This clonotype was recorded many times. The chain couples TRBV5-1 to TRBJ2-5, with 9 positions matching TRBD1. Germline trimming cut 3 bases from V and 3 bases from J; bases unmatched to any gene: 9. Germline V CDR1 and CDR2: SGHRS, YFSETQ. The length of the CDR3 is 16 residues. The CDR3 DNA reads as TGCGCCAGCAGCTACAGTCCCGGGACAGGGAAAGAGACCCAGTACTTC. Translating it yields CASSYSPGTGKETQYF.

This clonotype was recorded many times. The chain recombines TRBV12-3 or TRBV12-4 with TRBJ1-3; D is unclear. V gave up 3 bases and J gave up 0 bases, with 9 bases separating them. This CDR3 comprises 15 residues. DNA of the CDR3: TGTGCCAGCAGTTTCTGGACTGACTCTGGAAACACCATATATTTT. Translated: CASSFWTDSGNTIYF.

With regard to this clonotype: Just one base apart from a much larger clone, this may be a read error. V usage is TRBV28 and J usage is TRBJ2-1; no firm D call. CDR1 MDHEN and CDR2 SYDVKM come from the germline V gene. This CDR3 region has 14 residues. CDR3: CSSSPPSSYNEQFF. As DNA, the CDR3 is TGTTCCAGCAGCCCACCGAGCTCCTACAATGAGCAGTTCTTC. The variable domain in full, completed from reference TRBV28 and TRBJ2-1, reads DVKVTQSSRYLVKRTGEKVFLECVQDMDHENMFWYRQDPGLGLRLIYFSYDVKMKEKGDIPEGYSVSREKKERFSLILESASTNQTSMYLCSSSPPSSYNEQFFGPGTRLTVL.

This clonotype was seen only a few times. The CDR3 DNA sequence: TGTGCCAGCAGTGGGCGGGACAGGGGATACATTCAGTACTTC. This translates into CASSGRDRGYIQYF. The chain links TRBV6-5 to TRBJ2-4; 10 nucleotides line up with TRBD1. The CDR3 contains 14 residues. Germline lookup yields CDR1 MNHEY and CDR2 SVGAGI. Losses at the gene ends were 5 bases for V and 8 bases for J; bases not matched to a gene: 6.

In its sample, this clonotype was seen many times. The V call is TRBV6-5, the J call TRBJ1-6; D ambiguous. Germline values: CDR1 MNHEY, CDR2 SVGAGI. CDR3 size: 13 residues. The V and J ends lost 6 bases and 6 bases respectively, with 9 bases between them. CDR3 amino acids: CASRTVTNSPLHF. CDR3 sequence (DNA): TGTGCCAGCAGAACAGTGACTAATTCACCCCTCCACTTT.

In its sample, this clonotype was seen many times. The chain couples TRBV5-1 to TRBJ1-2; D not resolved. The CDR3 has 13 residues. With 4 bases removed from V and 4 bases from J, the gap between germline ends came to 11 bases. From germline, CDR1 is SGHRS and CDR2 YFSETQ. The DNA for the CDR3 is TGCGCCAGCAGCAATACCGGCGGCTATGGCTACACCTTC. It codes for CASSNTGGYGYTF.